This passage covers 16 T cell receptor beta chains from one sample sequenced in a study of CD4+ T cells in melanoma. Sequencing was performed with immunoSEQ multiplex PCR; in TCRdb, only in-frame clones are kept and a portion is missing. The sample lists about 21,000 clones; about 77% were seen once. These receptor sequences come from a human donor with melanoma.

The V gene is TRBV15, the J gene TRBJ1-6; perhaps TRBD1 as D (5 bases). The CDR3 runs to 14 residues. V was clipped by 1 base and J by 9 bases, with 10 bases between them. Germline lookup yields CDR1 LNHNV and CDR2 YYDKDF (reference sequence). CDR3 sequence reads: CATSRGDWGSPLHF. CDR3 coding DNA: TGTGCCACCAGCAGAGGGGACTGGGGTTCACCCCTCCACTTT.

CDR3 loop: CASSTWVDSNQPQHF. The CDR3 DNA follows: TGTGCCAGTAGTACCTGGGTGGATAGCAATCAGCCCCAGCATTTT. The chain recombines TRBV19 with TRBJ1-5; no reliable D call. The CDR3 contains 15 residues. Trimming stripped 4 bases from V and 0 bases from J, with 10 bases between. Per germline, CDR1 LNHDA and CDR2 SQIVND (reference sequence). Looking up the rest from reference TRBV19 and TRBJ1-5 gives the full variable domain: DGGITQSPKYLFRKEGQNVTLSCEQNLNHDAMYWYRQDPGQGLRLIYYSQIVNDFQKGDIAEGYSVSREKKESFPLTVTSAQKNPTAFYLCASSTWVDSNQPQHFGDGTRLSIL.

J is TRBJ1-1 and V is TRBV6-1; no firm D call. Per the germline V gene, CDR1 is MNHNS and CDR2 is SASEGT. The CDR3 sequence is 14 residues long. V lost 6 bases, J lost 8 bases, and 19 bases lay in between. CDR3 amino acids: CASRSGGIRTEAFF. CDR3 in DNA: TGTGCCAGCAGAAGTGGCGGGATTCGAACCGAAGCTTTCTTT.

This clone showed up just a few times. The gene calls are TRBV13 and TRBJ2-7; D not resolved. V was shortened by 1 base and J by 4 bases, with 8 bases between the two germline ends. The germline V gene encodes CDR1 PRHDT and CDR2 FYEKMQ (reference sequence). This CDR3 has 13 amino acids. Written as DNA, the CDR3 is TGTGCCAGCAGCTTAGCAGGAACGTACGAGCAGTACTTC. Translating gives CASSLAGTYEQYF.

The chain couples TRBV13 to TRBJ2-1; D possibly corresponds to TRBD1 (6 bases). Germline V gene sequence: CDR1 PRHDT, CDR2 FYEKMQ (reference sequence). Deletions cut 6 bases from V and 6 bases from J, with 12 bases between. The CDR3 is 13 amino acids. The CDR3, as DNA: TGTGCCAGCAGTCTAAGAGGGGGCAATGAGCAGTTCTTC. Translating it yields CASSLRGGNEQFF.

The sample holds a few counts of this clone. This CDR3 is CASSSSGIPYEQYF. The DNA for the CDR3 is TGTGCCAGCAGCTCCTCGGGGATCCCCTACGAGCAGTACTTC. This chain uses TRBV5-6 with TRBJ2-7, with D tentatively TRBD2 (5 bases). V lost 3 bases and J 2 bases, leaving 12 bases between the germline ends. The CDR3 has 14 residues. CDR1 and CDR2 (germline): SGHDT, YYEEEE.

This chain joins TRBV5-1 and TRBJ2-2; TRBD2 agrees at 7 bases. The germline CDR1 and CDR2 sequences are SGHRS and YFSETQ. The CDR3 is 15 amino acids. V lost 8 bases, J lost 5 bases, and 12 bases stayed unmatched. The CDR3 nucleotides read TGCGCCAGTTCACCCTTTACCGGGGGGACCGGGGAGCTGTTTTTT. It translates to CASSPFTGGTGELFF.

V is TRBV9 and J is TRBJ2-3, with 9 positions matching TRBD2. Germline CDR1 is SGDLS and CDR2 is YYNGEE. CDR3 size: 17 residues. J was trimmed by 4 bases and V by 0 bases; bases with no gene match: 9. The CDR3 spells CASSVAASSGASDTQYF. The CDR3 DNA reads TGTGCCAGCAGCGTAGCTGCCTCTAGCGGGGCCTCAGATACGCAGTATTTT.

This sequence joins TRBV4-1 and TRBJ2-7; 7 nucleotides match TRBD2. Per germline, CDR1 MGHRA and CDR2 YSYEKL. The CDR3 extends over 16 amino acids. The ends lost 8 bases at V and 2 bases at J; junction bases unmatched: 15. Here the CDR3 reads CASSTIRGVTTYEQYF. The DNA for the CDR3 is TGCGCCAGCTCCACTATCCGGGGGGTGACGACCTACGAGCAGTACTTC.

J is TRBJ2-1 and V is TRBV2; D call uncertain. CDR1 is SNHLY, CDR2 FYNNEI, per germline. Trimming pared 4 bases from V and 7 bases from J, leaving 5 bases between. CDR3 length: 11 amino acids. The CDR3 spells CASSARNEQFF. The CDR3 region has the DNA TGTGCCAGCAGTGCCCGGAATGAGCAGTTCTTC.

This chain uses TRBV7-2 with TRBJ2-7; D may be TRBD1 (6 bases). The CDR3 spans 13 residues. CDR1 SGHTA and CDR2 FQGNSA come from the germline V gene. The V end was cut by 4 bases, the J end by 12 bases, with 19 bases between. The CDR3 nucleotides are TGTGCCAGCAGCTCCCAGGGGACGGGGACCCCGTACTTC. It encodes CASSSQGTGTPYF.

The CDR3 reads CASRTRGENTEAFF. As DNA, the CDR3 is TGTGCCAGCAGAACCAGGGGAGAGAACACTGAAGCTTTCTTT. The chain recombines TRBV6-5 with TRBJ1-1; perhaps TRBD1 as D (6 bases). The V end lost 6 bases, the J end lost 1 base, and 12 bases lay between the germline ends. Germline CDR1 reads MNHEY; CDR2 reads SVGAGI. The length of the CDR3 is 14 residues.

The chain couples TRBV2 to TRBJ1-3, with 7 bases matching TRBD1. Trimming cost V 3 bases and J 4 bases; bases outside gene matches: 18. Germline V gene data show CDR1 as SNHLY and CDR2 as FYNNEI. The CDR3 covers 19 residues. Written as DNA, the CDR3 is TGTGCCAGCAGTGATATGGGGTTAGGGGGCGCATCGGGAGGAAACACCATATATTTT. Its protein product is CASSDMGLGGASGGNTIYF.

V and J are TRBV9 and TRBJ2-1; D not resolved. Looked up from germline, CDR1 is SGDLS and CDR2 is YYNGEE. Trimming shortened V by 2 bases and J by 0 bases, and 12 bases separated the two germline ends. This CDR3 comprises 16 residues. This CDR3 is CASSVYGSSSYNEQFF. CDR3 DNA: TGTGCCAGCAGCGTTTATGGGTCAAGCTCCTACAATGAGCAGTTCTTC.

This clone was recorded only once. The chain is built from TRBV6-6 and TRBJ2-7; the D is unclear. CDR1 and CDR2 from the germline V gene are MNHNY and SVGAGI (reference sequence). V lost 6 bases to trimming and J lost 4 bases, with 16 bases between them. The CDR3 covers 14 residues. Here the CDR3 reads CASSPSLWGYEQYF. The CDR3 nucleotides read TGTGCCAGCAGCCCGTCGCTATGGGGATACGAGCAGTACTTC.

V is TRBV7-9 and J is TRBJ1-2; no definite D call. V was cut by 3 bases and J by 0 bases, with 23 bases left in between. Germline values: CDR1 SEHNR, CDR2 FQNEAQ (reference sequence). The CDR3 has 19 residues. The CDR3 coding sequence is TGTGCCAGCAGCTTGGCTCGGAAAGGGAGGGAACGAGCTAACTATGGCTACACCTTC. Its translation: CASSLARKGRERANYGYTF. The full variable domain, in which reference TRBV7-9 and TRBJ1-2 provide the parts outside the CDR3, is DTGVSQNPRHKITKRGQNVTFRCDPISEHNRLYWYRQTLGQGPEFLTYFQNEAQLEKSRLLSDRFSAERPKGSFSTLEIQRTEQGDSAMYLCASSLARKGRERANYGYTFGSGTRLTVV.